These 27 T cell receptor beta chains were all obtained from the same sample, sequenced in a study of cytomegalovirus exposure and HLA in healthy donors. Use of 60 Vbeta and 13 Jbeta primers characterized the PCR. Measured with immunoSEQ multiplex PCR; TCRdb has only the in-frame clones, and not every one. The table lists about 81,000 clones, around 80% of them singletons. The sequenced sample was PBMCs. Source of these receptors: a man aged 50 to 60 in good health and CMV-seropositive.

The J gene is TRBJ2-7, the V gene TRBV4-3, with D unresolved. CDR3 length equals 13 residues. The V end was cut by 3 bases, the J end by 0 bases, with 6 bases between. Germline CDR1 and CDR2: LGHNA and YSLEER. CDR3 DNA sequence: TGCGCCAGCAGCCACACAGACTCCTACGAGCAGTACTTC. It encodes CASSHTDSYEQYF.

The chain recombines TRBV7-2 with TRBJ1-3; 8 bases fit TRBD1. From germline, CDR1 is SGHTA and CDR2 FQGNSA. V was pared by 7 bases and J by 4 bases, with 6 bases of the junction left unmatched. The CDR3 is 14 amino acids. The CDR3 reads CASTLNRGGNTIYF. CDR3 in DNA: TGTGCCAGCACCCTTAACAGGGGGGGAAACACCATATATTTT.

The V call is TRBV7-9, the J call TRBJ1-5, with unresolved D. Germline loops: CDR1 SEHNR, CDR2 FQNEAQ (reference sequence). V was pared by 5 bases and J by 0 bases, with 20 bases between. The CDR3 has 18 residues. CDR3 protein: CASSRDSRGKYSNQPQHF. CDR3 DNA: TGTGCCAGCAGCCGAGATTCGCGGGGAAAATATAGCAATCAGCCCCAGCATTTT.

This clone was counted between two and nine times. For the CDR3, the DNA is TGTGCCAGCAGCTTAACTAATCAGGCGAATCCCCAGCATTTT. It specifies CASSLTNQANPQHF. The chain couples TRBV7-3 to TRBJ1-5; D is uncertain. V was shortened by 0 bases and J by 10 bases, with 13 bases between the two germline ends. The CDR3 is 14 amino acids. The germline V gene encodes CDR1 SGHTA and CDR2 FQGTGA.

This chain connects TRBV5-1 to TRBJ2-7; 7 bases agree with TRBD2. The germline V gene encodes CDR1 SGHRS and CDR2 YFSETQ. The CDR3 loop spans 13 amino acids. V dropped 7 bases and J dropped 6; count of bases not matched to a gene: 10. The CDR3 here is CASSLGGVGEQYF. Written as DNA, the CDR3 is TGCGCCAGCTCCCTGGGGGGGGTTGGCGAGCAGTACTTC.

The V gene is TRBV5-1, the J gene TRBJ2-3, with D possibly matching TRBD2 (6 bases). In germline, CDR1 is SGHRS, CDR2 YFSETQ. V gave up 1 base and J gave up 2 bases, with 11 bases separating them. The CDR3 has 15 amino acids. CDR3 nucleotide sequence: TGCGCCAGCAGCTTGACGGGAGAACCCACAGATACGCAGTATTTT. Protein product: CASSLTGEPTDTQYF.

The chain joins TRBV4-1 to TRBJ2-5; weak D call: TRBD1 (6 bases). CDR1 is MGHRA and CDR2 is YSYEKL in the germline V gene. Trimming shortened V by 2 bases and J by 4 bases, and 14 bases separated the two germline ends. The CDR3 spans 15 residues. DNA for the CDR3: TGCGCCAGCAGCCAACCGGGACAAACAGGAGAGACCCAGTACTTC. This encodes CASSQPGQTGETQYF.

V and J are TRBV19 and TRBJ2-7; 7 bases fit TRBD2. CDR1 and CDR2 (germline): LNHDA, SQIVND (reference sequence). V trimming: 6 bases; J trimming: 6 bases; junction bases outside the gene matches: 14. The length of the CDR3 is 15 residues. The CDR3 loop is CASSRSGLPGGEQYF. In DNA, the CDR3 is TGTGCCAGTAGCCGCTCGGGCCTCCCGGGGGGCGAGCAGTACTTC.

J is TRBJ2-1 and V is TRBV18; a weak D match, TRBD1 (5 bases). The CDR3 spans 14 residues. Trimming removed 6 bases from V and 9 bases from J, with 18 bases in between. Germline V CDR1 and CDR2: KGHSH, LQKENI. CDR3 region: CASSVDSDGREQFF. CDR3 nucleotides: TGTGCCAGCTCCGTCGACAGCGACGGGCGTGAGCAGTTCTTC.

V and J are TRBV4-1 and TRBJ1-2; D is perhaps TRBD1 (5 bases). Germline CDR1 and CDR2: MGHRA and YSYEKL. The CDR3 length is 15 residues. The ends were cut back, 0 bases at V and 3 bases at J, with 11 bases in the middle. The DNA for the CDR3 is TGCGCCAGCAGCCAAGAAACAGGAAAGCACTATGGCTACACCTTC. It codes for CASSQETGKHYGYTF.

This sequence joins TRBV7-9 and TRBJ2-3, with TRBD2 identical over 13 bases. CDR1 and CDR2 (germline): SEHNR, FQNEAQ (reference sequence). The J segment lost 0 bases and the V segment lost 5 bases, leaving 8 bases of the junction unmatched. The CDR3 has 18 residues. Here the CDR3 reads CASSVGLAGTFSTDTQYF. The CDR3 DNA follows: TGTGCCAGCAGCGTGGGACTAGCGGGAACCTTTAGCACAGATACGCAGTATTTT.

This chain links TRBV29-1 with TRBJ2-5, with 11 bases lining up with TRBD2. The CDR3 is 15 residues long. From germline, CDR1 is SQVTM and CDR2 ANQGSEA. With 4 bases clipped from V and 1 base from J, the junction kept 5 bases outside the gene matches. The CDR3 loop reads CSVGVAGGPQETQYF. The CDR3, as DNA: TGCAGCGTTGGAGTAGCGGGAGGGCCCCAAGAGACCCAGTACTTC. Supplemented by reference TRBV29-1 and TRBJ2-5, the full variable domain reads SAVISQKPSRDICQRGTSLTIQCQVDSQVTMMFWYRQQPGQSLTLIATANQGSEATYESGFVIDKFPISRPNLTFSTLTVSNMSPEDSSIYLCSVGVAGGPQETQYFGPGTRLLVL.

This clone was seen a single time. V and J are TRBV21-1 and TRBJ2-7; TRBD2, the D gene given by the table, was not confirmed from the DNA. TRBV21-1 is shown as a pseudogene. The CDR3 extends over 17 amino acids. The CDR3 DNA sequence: TGTGCCCGAAGCAGCAAAAGACTAGGACTAGCGGGAGACGAGCAGTACTTC. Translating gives CARSSKRLGLAGDEQYF.

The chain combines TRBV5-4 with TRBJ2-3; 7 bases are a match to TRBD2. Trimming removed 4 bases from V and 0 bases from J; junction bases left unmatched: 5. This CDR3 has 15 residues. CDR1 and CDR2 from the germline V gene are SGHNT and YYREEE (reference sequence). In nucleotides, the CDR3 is TGTGCCAGCAGCGCCGGACTAGGGAGCACAGATACGCAGTATTTT. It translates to CASSAGLGSTDTQYF.

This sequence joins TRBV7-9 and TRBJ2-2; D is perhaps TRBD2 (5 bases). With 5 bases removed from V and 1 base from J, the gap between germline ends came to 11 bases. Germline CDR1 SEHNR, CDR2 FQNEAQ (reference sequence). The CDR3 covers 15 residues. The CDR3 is CASSPRAVNTGELFF. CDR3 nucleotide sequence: TGTGCCAGCAGCCCGCGGGCCGTGAACACCGGGGAGCTGTTTTTT.

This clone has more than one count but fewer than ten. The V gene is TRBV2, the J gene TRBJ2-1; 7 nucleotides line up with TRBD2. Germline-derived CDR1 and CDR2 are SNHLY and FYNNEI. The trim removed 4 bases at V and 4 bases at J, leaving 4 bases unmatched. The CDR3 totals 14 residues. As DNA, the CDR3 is TGTGCCAGCAGTGTGCTAGCGGCATACAATGAGCAGTTCTTC. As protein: CASSVLAAYNEQFF.

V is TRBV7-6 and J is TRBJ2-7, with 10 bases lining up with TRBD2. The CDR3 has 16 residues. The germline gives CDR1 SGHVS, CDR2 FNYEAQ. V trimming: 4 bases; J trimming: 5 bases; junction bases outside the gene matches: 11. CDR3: CASSSSLAGAMHEQYF. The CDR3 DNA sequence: TGTGCCAGCAGCTCAAGCCTAGCGGGAGCAATGCACGAGCAGTACTTC.

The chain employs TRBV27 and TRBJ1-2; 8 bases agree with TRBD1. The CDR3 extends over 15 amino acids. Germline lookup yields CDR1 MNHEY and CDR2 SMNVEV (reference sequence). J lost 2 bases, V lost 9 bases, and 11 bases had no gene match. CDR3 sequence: CASKGTGPPNYGYTF. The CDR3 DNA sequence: TGTGCCAGTAAGGGGACAGGTCCACCAAACTATGGCTACACCTTC.

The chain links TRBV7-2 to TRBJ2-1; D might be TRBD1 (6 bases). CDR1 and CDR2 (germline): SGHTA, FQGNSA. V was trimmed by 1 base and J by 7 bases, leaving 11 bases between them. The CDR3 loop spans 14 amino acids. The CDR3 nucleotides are TGTGCCAGCAGCTTAGTAATTAGGGGGAATGAGCAGTTCTTC. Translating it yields CASSLVIRGNEQFF.

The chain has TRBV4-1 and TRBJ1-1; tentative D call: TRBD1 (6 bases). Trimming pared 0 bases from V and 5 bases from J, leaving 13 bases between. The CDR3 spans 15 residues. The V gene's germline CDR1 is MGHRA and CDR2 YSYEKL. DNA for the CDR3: TGCGCCAGCAGCCAAGATCAGGGGTTTCGAACTGAAGCTTTCTTT. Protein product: CASSQDQGFRTEAFF.

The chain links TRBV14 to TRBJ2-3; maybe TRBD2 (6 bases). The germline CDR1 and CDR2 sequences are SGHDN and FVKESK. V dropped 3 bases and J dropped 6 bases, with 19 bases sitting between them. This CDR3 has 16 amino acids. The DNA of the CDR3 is TGTGCCAGCAGCCAGTATCCGGGACTTCTCTCGGATACGCAGTATTTT. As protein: CASSQYPGLLSDTQYF.

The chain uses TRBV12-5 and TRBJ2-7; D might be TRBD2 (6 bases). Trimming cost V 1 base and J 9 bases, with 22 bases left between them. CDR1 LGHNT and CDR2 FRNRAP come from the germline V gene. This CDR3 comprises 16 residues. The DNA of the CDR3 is TGTGCTAGTGGTTTGGCCCTCTCCCGGGCGGGGTTTGGGCAGTACTTC. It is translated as CASGLALSRAGFGQYF. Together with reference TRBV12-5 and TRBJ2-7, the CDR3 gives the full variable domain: DARVTQTPRHKVTEMGQEVTMRCQPILGHNTVFWYRQTMMQGLELLAYFRNRAPLDDSGMPKDRFSAEMPDATLATLKIQPSEPRDSAVYFCASGLALSRAGFGQYFGPGTRLTVT.

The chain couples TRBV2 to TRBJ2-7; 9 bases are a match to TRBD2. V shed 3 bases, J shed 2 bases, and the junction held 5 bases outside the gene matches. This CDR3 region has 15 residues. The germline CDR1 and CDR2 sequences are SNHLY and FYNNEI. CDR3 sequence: CASSDTSGPTYEQYF. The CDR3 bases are TGTGCCAGCAGTGATACTAGCGGGCCCACCTACGAGCAGTACTTC.

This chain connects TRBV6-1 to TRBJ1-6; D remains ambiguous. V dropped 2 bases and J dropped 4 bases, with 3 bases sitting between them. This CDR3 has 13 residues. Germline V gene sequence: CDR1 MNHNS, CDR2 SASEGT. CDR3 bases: TGTGCCAGCAGTGAACAATATAATTCACCCCTCCACTTT. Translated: CASSEQYNSPLHF.

DNA for the CDR3: TGTGCCAGTAGTATAGAGGGGGCACGTCAGCCCCAGCATTTT. It yields the protein CASSIEGARQPQHF. This rearrangement joins TRBV19 to TRBJ1-5; D is possibly TRBD1 (6 bases). Trimming pared 0 bases from V and 6 bases from J, leaving 9 bases between. The germline CDR1 and CDR2 sequences are LNHDA and SQIVND (reference sequence). This CDR3 has 14 residues. The full variable domain, its missing parts supplied by reference TRBV19 and TRBJ1-5, is DGGITQSPKYLFRKEGQNVTLSCEQNLNHDAMYWYRQDPGQGLRLIYYSQIVNDFQKGDIAEGYSVSREKKESFPLTVTSAQKNPTAFYLCASSIEGARQPQHFGDGTRLSIL.

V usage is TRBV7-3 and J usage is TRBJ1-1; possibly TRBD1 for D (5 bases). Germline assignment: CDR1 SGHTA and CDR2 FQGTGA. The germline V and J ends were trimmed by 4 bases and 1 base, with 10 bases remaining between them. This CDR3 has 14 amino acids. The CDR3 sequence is CASSSQGSNTEAFF. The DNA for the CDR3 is TGTGCCAGCAGCTCGCAGGGTTCGAACACTGAAGCTTTCTTT.

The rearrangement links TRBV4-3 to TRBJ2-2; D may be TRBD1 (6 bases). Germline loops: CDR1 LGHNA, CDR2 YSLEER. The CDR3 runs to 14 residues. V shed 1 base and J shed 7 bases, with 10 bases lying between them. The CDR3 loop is CASSQARGVGELFF. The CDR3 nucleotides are TGCGCCAGCAGCCAAGCCAGGGGCGTCGGGGAGCTGTTTTTT.